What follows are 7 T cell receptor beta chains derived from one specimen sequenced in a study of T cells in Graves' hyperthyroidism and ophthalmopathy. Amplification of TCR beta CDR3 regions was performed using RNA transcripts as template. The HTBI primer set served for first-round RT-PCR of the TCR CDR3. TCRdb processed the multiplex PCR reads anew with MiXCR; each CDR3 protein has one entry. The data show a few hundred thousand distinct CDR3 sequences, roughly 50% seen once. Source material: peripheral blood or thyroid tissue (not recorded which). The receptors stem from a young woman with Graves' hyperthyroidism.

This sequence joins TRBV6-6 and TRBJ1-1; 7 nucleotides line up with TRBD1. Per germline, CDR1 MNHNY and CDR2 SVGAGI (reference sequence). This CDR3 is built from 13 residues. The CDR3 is CATGAVRDTEAFF. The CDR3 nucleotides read TGTGCTACAGGGGCCGTTAGGGACACTGAAGCTTTCTTT.

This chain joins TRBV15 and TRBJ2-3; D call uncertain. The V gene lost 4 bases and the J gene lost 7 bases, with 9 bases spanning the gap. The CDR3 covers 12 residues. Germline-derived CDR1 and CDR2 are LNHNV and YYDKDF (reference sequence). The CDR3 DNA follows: TGTGCCACCAGCACCAGGAAGAATACGCAGTATTTT. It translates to CATSTRKNTQYF.

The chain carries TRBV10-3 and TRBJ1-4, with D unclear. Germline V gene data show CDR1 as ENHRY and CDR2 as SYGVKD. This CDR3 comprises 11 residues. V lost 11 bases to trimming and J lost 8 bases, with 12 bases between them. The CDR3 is CAFSRGEKLFF. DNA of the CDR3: TGTGCCTTTAGCCGAGGAGAAAAACTGTTTTTT.

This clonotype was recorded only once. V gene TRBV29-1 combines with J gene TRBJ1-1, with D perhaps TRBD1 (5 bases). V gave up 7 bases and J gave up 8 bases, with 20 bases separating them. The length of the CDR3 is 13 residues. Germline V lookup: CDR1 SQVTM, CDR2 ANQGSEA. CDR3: CSASNGDELEAFF. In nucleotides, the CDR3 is TGCAGCGCCTCCAATGGGGACGAACTCGAAGCTTTCTTT.

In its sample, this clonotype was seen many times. The DNA for the CDR3 is TGCAGTGCTAGCTCAGGCACAATCAATTCACCCCTCCACTTT. Protein sequence: CSASSGTINSPLHF. V is TRBV20-1 and J is TRBJ1-6; no reliable D call. Germline CDR1 is DFQATT and CDR2 is SNEGSKA (reference sequence). The ends were cut back, 3 bases at V and 7 bases at J, with 13 bases in the middle. The CDR3 length is 14 residues.

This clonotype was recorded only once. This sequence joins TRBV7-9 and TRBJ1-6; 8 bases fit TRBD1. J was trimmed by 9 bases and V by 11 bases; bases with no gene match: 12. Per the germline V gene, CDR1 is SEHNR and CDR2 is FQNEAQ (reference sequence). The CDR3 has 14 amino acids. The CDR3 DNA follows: TGTGCCGTCTCCACCGGGACAGGATTTTCACCCCTCCACTTT. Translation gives CAVSTGTGFSPLHF.

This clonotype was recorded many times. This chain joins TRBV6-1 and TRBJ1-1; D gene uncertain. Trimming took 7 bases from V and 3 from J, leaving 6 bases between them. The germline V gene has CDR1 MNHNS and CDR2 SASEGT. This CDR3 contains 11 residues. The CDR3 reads CASTDDTEAFF. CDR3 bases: TGTGCCAGCACCGATGACACTGAAGCTTTCTTT.